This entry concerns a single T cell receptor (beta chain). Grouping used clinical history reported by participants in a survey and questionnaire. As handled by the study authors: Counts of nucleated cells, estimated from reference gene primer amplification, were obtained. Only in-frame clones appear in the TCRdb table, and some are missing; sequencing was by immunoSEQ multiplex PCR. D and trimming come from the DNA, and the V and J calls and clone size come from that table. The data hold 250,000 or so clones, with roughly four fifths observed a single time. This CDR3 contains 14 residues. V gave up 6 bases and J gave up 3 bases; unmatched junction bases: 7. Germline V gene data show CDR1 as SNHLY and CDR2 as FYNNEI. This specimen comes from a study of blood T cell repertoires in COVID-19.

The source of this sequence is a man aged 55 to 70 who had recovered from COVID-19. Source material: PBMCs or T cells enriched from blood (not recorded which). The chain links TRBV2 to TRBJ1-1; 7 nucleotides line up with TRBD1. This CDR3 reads CASSATGVYTEAFF. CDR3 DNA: TGTGCCAGCAGCGCTACAGGGGTGTACACTGAAGCTTTCTTT.